The entry that follows covers one TCR beta chain sequence. Execution of the assay was at deep level. Using immunoSEQ multiplex PCR, the repertoire was profiled, and TCRdb retains in-frame clones only, with some absent. The repertoire consists of just over 2,000,000 clones, with around 95% occurring once and the leading ten covering roughly 0.13%. This sample is part of a study of shared clonotypes between healthy human individuals. Looking at the study overall: CD4 naive cells filled three plates per donor, CD4 memory three, CD8 naive two and CD8 memory one.

The CDR3 runs to 14 residues. Trimming removed 6 bases from V and 10 bases from J; junction bases left unmatched: 7. Germline V gene sequence: CDR1 KGHSH, CDR2 LQKENI. The source of this sequence is a man between 18 and 35 years old in good health. Input material: naive CD4+ T cells sorted from blood. Documented subset: CD45RA+ positively selected. This chain links TRBV18 with TRBJ1-6, with 9 bases that match TRBD1. The CDR3 loop is CASSGQGIDSPLHF. CDR3 coding DNA: TGTGCCAGCTCGGGACAGGGAATCGACTCACCCCTCCACTTT.